The clone carrying this T cell receptor (beta chain) turned up a few times. The antigen remains unidentified. The data belong to a study of cytomegalovirus exposure and HLA in healthy donors. All the people who gave samples were healthy bone marrow donors. Amplification used 60 Vbeta primers and 13 Jbeta primers. TCRdb's copy holds only in-frame clones and misses some; the assay was immunoSEQ multiplex PCR. The table has approximately 140,000 clones, 80% seen once. General observations from the study: Looking again later, the authors saw that most CMV-associated TCR beta chains seemed HLA-restricted.

This CDR3 is built from 15 residues. Losses at the gene ends were 7 bases for V and 1 base for J; bases not matched to a gene: 4. Germline V CDR1 and CDR2: MGHRA, YSYEKL. The J gene is TRBJ2-1, the V gene TRBV4-1; 10 bases are shared with TRBD2. The sequenced sample was PBMCs. The origin of this receptor is a man between 35 and 55 years old in good health and CMV-seropositive. CDR3: CASTTSGTSYNEQFF. The CDR3 DNA is TGCGCCAGCACCACTAGCGGGACTTCCTACAATGAGCAGTTCTTC.